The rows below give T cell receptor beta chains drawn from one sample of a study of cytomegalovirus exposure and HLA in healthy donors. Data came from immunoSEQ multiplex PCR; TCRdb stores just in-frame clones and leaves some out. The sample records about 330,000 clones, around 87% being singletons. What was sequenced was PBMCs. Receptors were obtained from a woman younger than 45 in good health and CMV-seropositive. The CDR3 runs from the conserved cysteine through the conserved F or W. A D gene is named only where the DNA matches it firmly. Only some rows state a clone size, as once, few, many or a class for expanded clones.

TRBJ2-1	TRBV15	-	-	CATSRIGNEQFF	TGTGCCACCAGCAGAATAGGTAATGAGCAGTTCTTC
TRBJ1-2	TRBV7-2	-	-	CASSLAGRVHTF	TGTGCCAGCAGCTTAGCCGGCCGGGTACACACCTTC
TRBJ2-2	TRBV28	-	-	CASSLEVAIMSGELFF	TGTGCCAGCAGTTTAGAGGTAGCGATCATGTCCGGGGAGCTGTTTTTT
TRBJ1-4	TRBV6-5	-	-	CASSYRDSRGEKLFF	TGTGCCAGCAGTTACCGAGACAGTCGGGGGGAAAAACTGTTTTTT
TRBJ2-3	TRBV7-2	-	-	CASSSTSTDTQYF	TGTGCCAGCAGCTCGACGTCGACCGATACGCAGTATTTT
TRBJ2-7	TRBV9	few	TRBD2	CASSPSGRAGEQYF	TGTGCCAGCAGCCCCAGCGGGAGGGCGGGAGAGCAGTACTTC
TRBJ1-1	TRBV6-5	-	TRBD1	CASSYYRGQNTEAFF	TGTGCCAGCAGTTACTACAGGGGGCAGAACACTGAAGCTTTCTTT
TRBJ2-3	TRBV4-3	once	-	CASSQVGRGSTDTQYF	TGCGCCAGCAGCCAAGTGGGGCGGGGAAGCACAGATACGCAGTATTTT
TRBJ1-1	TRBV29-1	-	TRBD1	CSVLTTGTNTEAFF	TGCAGCGTCTTAACGACAGGGACAAACACTGAAGCTTTCTTT
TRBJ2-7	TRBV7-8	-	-	CASSLVGERDYEQYF	TGTGCCAGCAGCTTAGTCGGGGAAAGGGACTACGAGCAGTACTTC
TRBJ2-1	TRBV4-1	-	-	CASSQVGGPDEQFF	TGCGCCAGCAGCCAAGTAGGGGGGCCTGATGAGCAGTTCTTC
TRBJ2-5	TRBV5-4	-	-	CASSFSMGAGAAETQYF	TGTGCCAGCAGCTTCTCGATGGGGGCGGGGGCGGCAGAGACCCAGTACTTC
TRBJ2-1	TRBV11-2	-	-	CASSRGNEQFF	TGTGCCAGCAGCCGAGGCAATGAGCAGTTCTTC
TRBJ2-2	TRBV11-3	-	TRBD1	CASSKGQGSGELFF	TGTGCCAGCAGCAAGGGACAGGGGTCCGGGGAGCTGTTTTTT
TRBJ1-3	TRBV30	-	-	CAWSEGVGNTIYF	TGTGCCTGGAGTGAGGGTGTCGGAAACACCATATATTTT
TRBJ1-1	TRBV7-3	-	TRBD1	CASSRTPGQMNTEAFF	TGTGCCAGCAGTCGTACTCCGGGACAGATGAACACTGAAGCTTTCTTT
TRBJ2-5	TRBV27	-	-	CASSFVAGRGVETQYF	TGTGCCAGCAGTTTTGTAGCCGGCAGGGGGGTGGAGACCCAGTACTTC
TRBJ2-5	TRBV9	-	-	CASSARGDRETQYF	TGTGCCAGCAGCGCACGGGGGGACAGGGAGACCCAGTACTTC
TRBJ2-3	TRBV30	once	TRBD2	CAWNLAGGQFTDTQYF	TGTGCCTGGAACCTAGCGGGAGGACAATTCACAGATACGCAGTATTTT
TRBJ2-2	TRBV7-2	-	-	CASSPASRDFRTGELFF	TGTGCCAGCAGCCCCGCCTCTCGGGACTTTCGAACCGGGGAGCTGTTTTTT
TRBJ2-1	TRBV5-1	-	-	CASSLGTPTYNEQFF	TGCGCCAGCAGCTTGGGGACACCGACCTACAATGAGCAGTTCTTC
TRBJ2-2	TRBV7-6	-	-	CASSSPAAGELFF	TGTGCCAGCAGCTCACCGGCGGCCGGGGAGCTGTTTTTT
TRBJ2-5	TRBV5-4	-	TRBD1	CASSAGTGEKTQYF	TGTGCCAGCAGCGCGGGGACAGGGGAAAAGACCCAGTACTTC
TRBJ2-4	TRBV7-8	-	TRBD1	CASSKQGASTKNIQYF	TGTGCCAGCAGCAAACAGGGGGCTTCGACCAAAAACATTCAGTACTTC
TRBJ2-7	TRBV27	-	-	CASSLTGYEQYF	TGTGCCAGCAGTTTGACAGGCTACGAGCAGTACTTC
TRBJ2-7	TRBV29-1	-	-	CSVEVQAYEQYF	TGCAGCGTTGAGGTTCAGGCCTACGAGCAGTACTTC
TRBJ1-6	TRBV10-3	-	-	CAINWGSNSPLHF	TGTGCCATCAATTGGGGATCGAATTCACCCCTCCACTTT
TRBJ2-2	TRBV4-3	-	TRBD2	CASSQFAAGVNTGELFF	TGCGCCAGCAGCCAATTCGCAGCGGGAGTCAACACCGGGGAGCTGTTTTTT
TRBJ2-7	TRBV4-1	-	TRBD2	CASSQGPFYGGDEQYF	TGCGCCAGCAGCCAGGGACCATTTTACGGGGGGGACGAGCAGTACTTC
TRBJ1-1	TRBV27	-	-	CASSFLRGPWNTEAFF	TGTGCCAGCAGTTTCCTACGGGGCCCTTGGAACACTGAAGCTTTCTTT
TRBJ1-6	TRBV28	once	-	CASSLPGRMDSPLHF	TGTGCCAGCAGTTTACCGGGGAGAATGGATTCACCCCTCCACTTT
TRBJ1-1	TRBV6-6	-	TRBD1	CASSSIQGGAEAFF	TGTGCCAGCAGTTCTATACAGGGGGGAGCTGAAGCTTTCTTT
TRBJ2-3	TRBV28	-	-	CASSHGRASVTLSTDTQYF	TGTGCCAGCAGTCATGGGCGGGCTAGCGTAACTCTAAGCACAGATACGCAGTATTTT
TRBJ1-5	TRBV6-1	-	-	CASTEGRNQPQHF	TGTGCCAGCACCGAGGGCCGGAATCAGCCCCAGCATTTT
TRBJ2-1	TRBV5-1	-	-	CASSLYSDEQFF	TGCGCCAGCAGCTTGTATTCGGATGAGCAGTTCTTC
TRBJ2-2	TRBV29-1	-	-	CSVLQGNTGELFF	TGCAGCGTTCTACAGGGAAACACCGGGGAGCTGTTTTTT
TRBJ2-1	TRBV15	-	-	CATSRLITGDEQFF	TGTGCCACCAGCAGACTAATCACTGGCGATGAGCAGTTCTTC
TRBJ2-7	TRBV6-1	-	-	CASSAGHTYEQYF	TGTGCCAGCAGTGCCGGACACACCTACGAGCAGTACTTC
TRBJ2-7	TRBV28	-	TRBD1	CASSSPGTGGDEQYF	TGTGCCAGCAGTTCCCCCGGGACAGGGGGGGACGAGCAGTACTTC
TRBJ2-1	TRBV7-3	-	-	CASSGQTYNEQFF	TGTGCCAGCAGTGGACAGACCTACAATGAGCAGTTCTTC
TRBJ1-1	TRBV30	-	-	CAWSYMSSVNTEAFF	TGTGCCTGGAGTTATATGTCTTCGGTGAACACTGAAGCTTTCTTT
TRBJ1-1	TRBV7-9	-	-	CASSFLTGTEAFF	TGTGCCAGCAGCTTCCTGACGGGGACTGAAGCTTTCTTT
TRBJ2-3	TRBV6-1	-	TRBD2	CASSPLSGGADTQYF	TGTGCCAGCAGTCCCCTTAGCGGGGGGGCAGATACGCAGTATTTT
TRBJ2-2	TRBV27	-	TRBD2	CASSSTSANTGELFF	TGTGCCAGCAGTTCGACTAGCGCGAACACCGGGGAGCTGTTTTTT
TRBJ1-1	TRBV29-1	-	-	CSVEPGRAEAFF	TGCAGCGTTGAACCCGGACGAGCTGAAGCTTTCTTT
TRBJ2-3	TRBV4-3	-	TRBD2	CASSHRGLAGGSTDTQYF	TGCGCCAGCAGCCACCGTGGACTAGCGGGGGGGAGCACAGATACGCAGTATTTT